This T cell receptor (beta chain) was recorded in a study of T-cell reconstitution after alpha-beta-depleted transplantation in children. The study's findings and limits: Several hundred expanded graft clones reportedly supplied alpha-beta T cells about two months after transplant.

Preparation of the TCRbeta library was carried out with unique molecular identifiers. TCRdb passed the PCR reads through MiXCR, listing each CDR3 protein once. This sample has approximately 1,000,000 distinct CDR3 sequences, with around 30% found just once. Of note for this clonotype: What it binds is not known.

The receptor comes from a boy under three years old who had a stem cell transplant for SCID, so the T cells may come from the graft donor. The source material was PBMCs, mostly from graft donor cells, sampled 360 days after TCRalphabeta/CD19-depleted stem cell transplant.

The CDR3 region is CASSLPPFTSGIRNEQFF. The CDR3 region has the DNA TGCGCCAGCAGCTTGCCCCCCTTTACTAGCGGGATCCGCAATGAGCAGTTCTTC. The chain is built from TRBV5-1 and TRBJ2-1, with 10 bases aligning to TRBD2. The CDR3 runs 18 residues. The ends lost 1 base at V and 6 bases at J; junction bases unmatched: 13. Germline V gene sequence: CDR1 SGHRS, CDR2 YFSETQ.